Listed below are T cell receptor beta chains from one sample, sequenced in a study of PD-1 blockade in classical Hodgkin lymphoma. Produced via immunoSEQ multiplex PCR; TCRdb's table is partial and in-frame only. Of about 33,000 clones listed, approximately 65% are singletons. The sample was peripheral blood mononuclear cells (PBMCs), taken before the fourth cycle of nivolumab. These receptors were collected from a human donor with classical Hodgkin lymphoma. Both conserved end residues are trimmed from each CDR3. Each record gives: CDR3 protein, CDR3 length, V gene, J gene.

ASRALSRTPYNEQF	14	TRBV28	TRBJ2-1
ASSYSRLLGNYEQY	14	TRBV6-5	TRBJ2-7
ASSVIRDRVEQF	12	TRBV27	TRBJ2-1
ASRSEKLF	8	TRBV25-1	TRBJ1-4
ASDPSGPSQYEQY	13	TRBV6-5	.
ASSVEIQRNTGELF	14	TRBV9	TRBJ2-2
ASSPGVRHYEQY	12	TRBV27	TRBJ2-7
ASSRQGAQGEQF	12	TRBV11-2	TRBJ2-1
ASSSGTGVQGTQETQY	16	TRBV13	TRBJ2-5
ASSQDIGHNEQF	12	TRBV4-2	TRBJ2-1
ASSQGLPNANPGQGYYGYT	19	TRBV4-2	TRBJ1-2
ASSLIAYNEQF	11	TRBV11-1	TRBJ2-1
ASRGDTEAF	9	TRBV30	TRBJ1-1
ASSREVADTQY	11	TRBV7-7	TRBJ2-3
ASSSLAGAEAY	11	TRBV27	TRBJ2-3
SVPGQGALTGELF	13	TRBV29-1	TRBJ2-2
ASSDSGADGSPLH	13	TRBV2	TRBJ1-6
ASSLPPGPVTQY	12	TRBV11-1	TRBJ2-3
ASSTSVTGESDEQF	14	TRBV19	TRBJ2-1
ASSSPWTGYSPLH	13	TRBV7-9	TRBJ1-6
ASSSGPGWETQY	12	TRBV18	TRBJ2-5
ASSLGESGANVLT	13	TRBV5-8	TRBJ2-6
ASRDQTSYNEQF	12	TRBV27	TRBJ2-1
ASSANPTAGEYNEQF	15	TRBV9	TRBJ2-1
ASSHGQANTEAF	12	TRBV4-2	TRBJ1-1